Below are 11 T cell receptor beta chains sequenced from a single sample in a study of shared clonotypes between healthy human individuals. Clones were sequenced by immunoSEQ multiplex PCR, and TCRdb holds only the in-frame ones, with some missing. The profile covers 1.6 million or so clones, with approximately 97% appearing a single time and approximately 1.1% taken by the ten largest. The sample comprised naive CD4+ T cells sorted from blood. Subset here: CD45RA+ positively selected. The source of these receptors is a man younger than 40 in good health.

The chain recombines TRBV7-2 with TRBJ2-7; D might be TRBD2 (6 bases). The CDR3 contains 13 residues. Germline V CDR1 and CDR2: SGHTA, FQGNSA. V lost 5 bases and J 3 bases, leaving 11 bases between the germline ends. CDR3 in DNA: TGTGCCAGCAGCCGGGACTGGCGCTACGAGCAGTACTTC. Protein sequence: CASSRDWRYEQYF.

The rearrangement uses TRBV7-2 and TRBJ2-5; maybe TRBD2 (7 bases). The CDR3 consists of 16 residues. V was pared by 1 base and J by 1 base, with 13 bases between. CDR1 and CDR2 (germline): SGHTA, FQGNSA. CDR3 in DNA: TGTGCCAGCAGCTTAGAAAGGGGGGGGTTCCAAGAGACCCAGTACTTC. It is translated as CASSLERGGFQETQYF.

The V and J genes are TRBV11-2 and TRBJ2-7; possible D gene TRBD1, 7 bases. This CDR3 spans 15 amino acids. V lost 5 bases, J lost 7 bases, and 21 bases lay in between. Germline V CDR1 and CDR2: SGHAT, FQNNGV. CDR3 loop: CASSPGAKSGGEQYF. In DNA, the CDR3 is TGTGCCAGCAGCCCAGGGGCCAAATCAGGGGGGGAGCAGTACTTC.

V usage is TRBV2 and J usage is TRBJ1-1; no firm D call. CDR3 size: 13 residues. V dropped 7 bases and J dropped 3 bases, with 12 bases sitting between them. Germline lookup yields CDR1 SNHLY and CDR2 FYNNEI. Here the CDR3 DNA reads TGTGCCAGCAATATTTGGCCGGACACTGAAGCTTTCTTT. Translating it yields CASNIWPDTEAFF.

The chain employs TRBV2 and TRBJ1-5; no firm D call. The ends were cut back, 5 bases at V and 6 bases at J, with 23 bases in the middle. Germline V lookup: CDR1 SNHLY, CDR2 FYNNEI. This CDR3 has 17 residues. The CDR3 DNA reads as TGTGCCAGCAGTTTAGCTTTTACGGTCGGCAAAGGTCAGCCCCAGCATTTT. Residues: CASSLAFTVGKGQPQHF. The whole variable domain, filled in from reference TRBV2 and TRBJ1-5, reads EPEVTQTPSHQVTQMGQEVILRCVPISNHLYFYWYRQILGQKVEFLVSFYNNEISEKSEIFDDQFSVERPDGSNFTLKIRSTKLEDSAMYFCASSLAFTVGKGQPQHFGDGTRLSIL.

This rearrangement joins TRBV7-9 to TRBJ2-7; TRBD2 aligns across 9 bases. V lost 4 bases and J lost 0; bases outside the gene matches: 4. The CDR3 length is 15 residues. Germline V gene data show CDR1 as SEHNR and CDR2 as FQNEAQ (reference sequence). The chain's CDR3 is CASSYQTSGSYEQYF. In nucleotides, the CDR3 is TGTGCCAGCAGCTATCAGACTAGCGGCTCCTACGAGCAGTACTTC.

The V gene is TRBV18, the J gene TRBJ2-6, with D unclear. The CDR3 spans 17 residues. Per the germline V gene, CDR1 is KGHSH and CDR2 is LQKENI. The V and J ends lost 0 bases and 2 bases respectively, with 11 bases between them. The CDR3 is CASSPPNGRAGANVLTF. The CDR3 DNA reads as TGTGCCAGCTCACCACCGAACGGTAGAGCTGGGGCCAACGTCCTGACTTTC.

CDR3 DNA sequence: TGTGCCAGCAGCGTAGGTCTTCAAGGGACAGTGACGAACACCGGGGAGCTGTTTTTT. Translated, it gives CASSVGLQGTVTNTGELFF. J is TRBJ2-2 and V is TRBV9; 7 positions match TRBD1. Germline assignment: CDR1 SGDLS and CDR2 YYNGEE. V was pared by 0 bases and J by 0 bases, with 11 bases of the junction left unmatched. The CDR3 runs to 19 residues.

The CDR3 region has the DNA TGCGCCAGTAGAGGACTAGCGGATTCCACCGGGGAGCTGTTTTTT. As protein: CASRGLADSTGELFF. V usage is TRBV5-1 and J usage is TRBJ2-2, with 10 bases identical to TRBD2. The CDR3 spans 15 residues. CDR1 and CDR2 from the germline V gene are SGHRS and YFSETQ. Unmatched junction bases numbered 8, after V lost 8 bases and J lost 4 bases.

V is TRBV7-8 and J is TRBJ1-4; unclear D gene. The V and J ends lost 5 bases and 2 bases respectively, with 15 bases between them. The germline gives CDR1 SGHVS, CDR2 FQNEAQ. There are 16 residues in the CDR3. The CDR3 here is CASSQRTLGTNEKLFF. CDR3 DNA: TGTGCCAGCAGCCAAAGGACCCTTGGGACTAATGAAAAACTGTTTTTT.

Only one count was recorded for this clone. This CDR3 reads CASRGQQNEKLFF. The CDR3 bases are TGCGCCAGCCGGGGACAGCAGAATGAAAAACTGTTTTTT. V usage is TRBV5-1 and J usage is TRBJ1-4; 7 nucleotides agree with TRBD1. CDR3 length: 13 amino acids. The V segment lost 7 bases and the J segment 5 bases; nucleotides outside the gene matches: 5. CDR1 SGHRS and CDR2 YFSETQ come from the germline V gene.